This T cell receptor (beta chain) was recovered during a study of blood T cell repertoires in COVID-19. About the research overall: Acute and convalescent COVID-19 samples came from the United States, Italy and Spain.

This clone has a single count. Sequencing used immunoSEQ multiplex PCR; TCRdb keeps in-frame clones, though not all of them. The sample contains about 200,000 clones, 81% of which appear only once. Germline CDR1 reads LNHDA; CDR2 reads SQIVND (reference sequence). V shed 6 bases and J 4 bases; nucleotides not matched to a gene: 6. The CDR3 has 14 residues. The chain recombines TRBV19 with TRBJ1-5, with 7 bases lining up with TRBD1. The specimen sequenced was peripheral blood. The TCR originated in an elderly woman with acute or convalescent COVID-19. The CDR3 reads CASSQGQLNQPQHF. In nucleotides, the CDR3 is TGTGCCAGTAGCCAGGGACAGCTAAATCAGCCCCAGCATTTT.